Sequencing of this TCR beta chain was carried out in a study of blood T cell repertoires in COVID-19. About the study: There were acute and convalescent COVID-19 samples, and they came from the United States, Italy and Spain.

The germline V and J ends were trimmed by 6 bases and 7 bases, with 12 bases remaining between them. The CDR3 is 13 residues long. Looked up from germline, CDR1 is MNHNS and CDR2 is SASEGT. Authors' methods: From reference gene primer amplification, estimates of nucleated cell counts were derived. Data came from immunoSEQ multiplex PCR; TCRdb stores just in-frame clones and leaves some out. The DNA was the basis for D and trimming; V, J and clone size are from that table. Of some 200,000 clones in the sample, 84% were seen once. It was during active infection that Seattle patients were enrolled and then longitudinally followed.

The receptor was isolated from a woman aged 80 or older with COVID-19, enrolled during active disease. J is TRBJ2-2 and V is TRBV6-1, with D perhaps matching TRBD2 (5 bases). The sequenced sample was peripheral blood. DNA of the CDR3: TGTGCCAGCAGCGATCGGGATGTCGGGGAGCTGTTTTTT. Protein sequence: CASSDRDVGELFF.